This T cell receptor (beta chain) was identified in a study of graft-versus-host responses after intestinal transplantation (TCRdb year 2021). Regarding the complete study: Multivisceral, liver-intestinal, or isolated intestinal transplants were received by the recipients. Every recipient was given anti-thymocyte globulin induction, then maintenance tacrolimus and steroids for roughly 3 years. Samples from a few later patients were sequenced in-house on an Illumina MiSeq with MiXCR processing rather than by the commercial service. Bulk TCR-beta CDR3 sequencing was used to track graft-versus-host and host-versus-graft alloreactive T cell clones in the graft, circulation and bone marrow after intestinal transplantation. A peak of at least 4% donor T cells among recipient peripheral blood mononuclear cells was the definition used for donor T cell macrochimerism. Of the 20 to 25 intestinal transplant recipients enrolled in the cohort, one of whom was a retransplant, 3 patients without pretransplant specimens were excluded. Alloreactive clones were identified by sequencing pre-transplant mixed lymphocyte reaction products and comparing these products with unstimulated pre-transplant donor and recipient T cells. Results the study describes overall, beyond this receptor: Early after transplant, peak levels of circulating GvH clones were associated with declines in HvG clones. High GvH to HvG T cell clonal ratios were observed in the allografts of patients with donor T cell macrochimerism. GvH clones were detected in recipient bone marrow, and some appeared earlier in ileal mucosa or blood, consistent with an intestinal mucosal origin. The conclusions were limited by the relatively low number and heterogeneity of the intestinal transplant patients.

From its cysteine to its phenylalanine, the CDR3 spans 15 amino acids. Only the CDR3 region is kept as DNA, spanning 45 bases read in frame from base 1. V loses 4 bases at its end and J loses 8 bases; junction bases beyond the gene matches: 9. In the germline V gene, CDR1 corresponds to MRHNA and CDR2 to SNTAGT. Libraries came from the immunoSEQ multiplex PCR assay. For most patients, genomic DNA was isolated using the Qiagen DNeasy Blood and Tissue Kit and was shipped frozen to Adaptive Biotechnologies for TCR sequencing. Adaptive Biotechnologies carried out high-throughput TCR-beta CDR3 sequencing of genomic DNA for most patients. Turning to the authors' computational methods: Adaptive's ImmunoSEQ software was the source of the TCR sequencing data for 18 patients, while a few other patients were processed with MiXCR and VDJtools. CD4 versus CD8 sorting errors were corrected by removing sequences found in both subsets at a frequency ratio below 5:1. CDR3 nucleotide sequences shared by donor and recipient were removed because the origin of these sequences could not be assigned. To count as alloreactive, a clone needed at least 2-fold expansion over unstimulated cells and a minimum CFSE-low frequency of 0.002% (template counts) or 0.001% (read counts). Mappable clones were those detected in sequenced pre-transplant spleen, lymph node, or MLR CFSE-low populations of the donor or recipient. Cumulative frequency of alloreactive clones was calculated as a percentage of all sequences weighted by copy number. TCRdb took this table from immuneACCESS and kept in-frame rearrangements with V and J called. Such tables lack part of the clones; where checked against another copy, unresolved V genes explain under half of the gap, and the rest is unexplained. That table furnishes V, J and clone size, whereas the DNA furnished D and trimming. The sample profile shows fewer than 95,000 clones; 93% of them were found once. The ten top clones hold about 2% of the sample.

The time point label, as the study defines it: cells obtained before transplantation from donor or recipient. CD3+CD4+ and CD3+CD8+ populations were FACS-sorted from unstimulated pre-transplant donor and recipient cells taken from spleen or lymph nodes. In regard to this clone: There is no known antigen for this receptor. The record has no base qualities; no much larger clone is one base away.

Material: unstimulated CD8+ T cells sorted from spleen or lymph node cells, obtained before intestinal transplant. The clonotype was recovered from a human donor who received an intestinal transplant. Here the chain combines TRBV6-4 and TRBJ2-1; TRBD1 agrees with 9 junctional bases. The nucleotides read TGTGCCAGCAGTGCCTGGACAGGGGCAATTGATGAGCAGTTCTTC. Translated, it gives CASSAWTGAIDEQFF.